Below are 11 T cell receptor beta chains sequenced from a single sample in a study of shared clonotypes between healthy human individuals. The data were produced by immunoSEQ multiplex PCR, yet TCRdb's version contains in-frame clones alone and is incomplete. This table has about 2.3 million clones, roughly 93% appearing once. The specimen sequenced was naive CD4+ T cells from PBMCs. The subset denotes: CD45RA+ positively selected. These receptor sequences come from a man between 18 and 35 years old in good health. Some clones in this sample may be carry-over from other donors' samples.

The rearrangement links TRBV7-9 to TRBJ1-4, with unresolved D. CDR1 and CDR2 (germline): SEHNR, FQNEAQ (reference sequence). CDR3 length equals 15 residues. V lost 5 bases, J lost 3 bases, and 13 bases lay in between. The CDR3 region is CASSPKPGANEKLFF. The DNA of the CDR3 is TGTGCCAGCAGCCCCAAACCCGGGGCTAATGAAAAACTGTTTTTT.

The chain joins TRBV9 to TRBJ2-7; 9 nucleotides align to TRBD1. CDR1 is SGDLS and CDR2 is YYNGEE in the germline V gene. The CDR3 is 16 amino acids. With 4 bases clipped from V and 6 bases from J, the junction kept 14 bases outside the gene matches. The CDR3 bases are TGTGCCAGCAGCCCGACCCCCCGGACAGGGGCAAGCGAGCAGTACTTC. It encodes CASSPTPRTGASEQYF.

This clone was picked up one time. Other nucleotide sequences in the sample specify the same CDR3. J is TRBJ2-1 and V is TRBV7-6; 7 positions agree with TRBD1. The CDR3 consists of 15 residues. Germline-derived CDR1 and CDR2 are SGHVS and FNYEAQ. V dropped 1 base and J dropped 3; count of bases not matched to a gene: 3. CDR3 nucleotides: TGTGCCAGCAGCTTAGGACAGGGTAGCTACAATGAGCAGTTCTTC. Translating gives CASSLGQGSYNEQFF. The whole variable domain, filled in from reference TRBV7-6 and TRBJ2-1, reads GAGVSQSPRYKVTKRGQDVALRCDPISGHVSLYWYRQALGQGPEFLTYFNYEAQQDKSGLPNDRFSAERPEGSISTLTIQRTEQRDSAMYRCASSLGQGSYNEQFFGPGTRLTVL.

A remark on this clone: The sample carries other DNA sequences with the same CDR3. The CDR3 DNA follows: TGCGCCAGCAGCTTGGACAGGGCCTACGAGCAGTACTTC. It codes for CASSLDRAYEQYF. The chain couples TRBV5-1 to TRBJ2-7; D might be TRBD1 (6 bases). The V and J ends lost 0 bases and 2 bases respectively, with 6 bases between them. CDR1 is SGHRS and CDR2 is YFSETQ in the germline V gene. The CDR3 runs to 13 residues.

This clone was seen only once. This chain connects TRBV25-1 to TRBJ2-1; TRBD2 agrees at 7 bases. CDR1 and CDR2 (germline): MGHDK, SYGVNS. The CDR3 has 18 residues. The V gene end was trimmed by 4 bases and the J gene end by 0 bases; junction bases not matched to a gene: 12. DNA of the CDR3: TGTGCCAGCAGTGCCAACCCCTCTGGCGGGGGCTCCTACAATGAGCAGTTCTTC. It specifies CASSANPSGGGSYNEQFF.

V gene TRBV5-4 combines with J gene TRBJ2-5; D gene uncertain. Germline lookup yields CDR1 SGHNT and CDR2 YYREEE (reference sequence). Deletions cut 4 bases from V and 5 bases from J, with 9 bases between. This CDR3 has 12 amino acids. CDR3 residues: CASSLATETQYF. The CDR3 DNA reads TGTGCCAGCAGCCTGGCCACCGAGACCCAGTACTTC.

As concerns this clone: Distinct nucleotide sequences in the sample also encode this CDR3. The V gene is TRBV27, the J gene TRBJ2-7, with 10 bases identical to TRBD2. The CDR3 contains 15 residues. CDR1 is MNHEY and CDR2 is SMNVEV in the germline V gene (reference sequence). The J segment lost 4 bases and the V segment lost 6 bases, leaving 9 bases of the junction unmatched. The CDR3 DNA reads TGTGCCAGCAGCTTTTTAGCGGGAGGTTCGTACGAGCAGTACTTC. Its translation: CASSFLAGGSYEQYF.

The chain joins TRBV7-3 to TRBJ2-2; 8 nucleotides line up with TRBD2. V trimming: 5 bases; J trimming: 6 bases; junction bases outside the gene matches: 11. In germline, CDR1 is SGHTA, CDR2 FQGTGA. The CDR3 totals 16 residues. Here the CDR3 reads CASSVTAGAGAGELFF. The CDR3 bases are TGTGCCAGCAGCGTTACAGCGGGAGCGGGGGCCGGGGAGCTGTTTTTT.

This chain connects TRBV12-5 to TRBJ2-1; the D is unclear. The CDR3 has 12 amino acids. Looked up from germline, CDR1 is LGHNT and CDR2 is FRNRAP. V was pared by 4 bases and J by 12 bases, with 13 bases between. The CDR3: CASGSYARRQFF. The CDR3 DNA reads TGTGCTAGTGGTTCATATGCTCGGAGGCAGTTCTTC.

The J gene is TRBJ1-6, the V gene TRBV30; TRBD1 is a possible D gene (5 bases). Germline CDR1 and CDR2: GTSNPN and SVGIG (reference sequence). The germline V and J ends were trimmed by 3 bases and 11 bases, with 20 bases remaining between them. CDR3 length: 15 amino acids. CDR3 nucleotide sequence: TGTGCCTGGAGCCGAACGGGGGGGGGTAGCACACCCCTCCACTTT. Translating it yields CAWSRTGGGSTPLHF. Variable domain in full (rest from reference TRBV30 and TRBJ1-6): SQTIHQWPATLVQPVGSPLSLECTVEGTSNPNLYWYRQAAGRGLQLLFYSVGIGQISSEVPQNLSASRPQDRQFILSSKKLLLSDSGFYLCAWSRTGGGSTPLHFGNGTRLTVT.

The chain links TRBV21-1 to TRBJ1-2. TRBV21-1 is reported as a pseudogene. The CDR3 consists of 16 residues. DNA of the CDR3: TGTGCCAGCAGCGAAAGGATCGGCCCGGGGTGTAGTGGCTACACCTTC. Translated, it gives CASSERIGPGCSGYTF.